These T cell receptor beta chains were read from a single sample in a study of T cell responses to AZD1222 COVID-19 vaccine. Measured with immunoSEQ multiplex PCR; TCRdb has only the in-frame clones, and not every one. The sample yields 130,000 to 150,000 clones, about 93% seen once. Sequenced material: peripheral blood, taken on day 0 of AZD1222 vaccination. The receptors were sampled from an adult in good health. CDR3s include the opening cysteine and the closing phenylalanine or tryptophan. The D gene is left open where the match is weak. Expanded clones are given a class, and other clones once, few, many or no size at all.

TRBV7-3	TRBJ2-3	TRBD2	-	TGTGCCAGCAGCTTAGAAAGCGGGATAGATACGCAGTATTTT	CASSLESGIDTQYF
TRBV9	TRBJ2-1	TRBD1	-	TGTGCCAGCAGCGTAGGAGAGGGACAGGGGAGCCGTGAGCAGTTCTTC	CASSVGEGQGSREQFF
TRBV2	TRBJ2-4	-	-	TGTGCCACCTTTCTGGGAGGCAAAAACATTCAGTACTTC	CATFLGGKNIQYF
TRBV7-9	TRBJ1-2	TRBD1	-	TGTGCCAGCAGCTTAGGGGACAGGACTAACTATGGCTACACCTTC	CASSLGDRTNYGYTF
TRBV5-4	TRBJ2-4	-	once	TGTGCCAGCAGCAGGACAGCAGCGCCCGAAAACATTCAGTACTTC	CASSRTAAPENIQYF
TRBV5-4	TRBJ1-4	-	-	TGTGCCAGCAGCTTGGGTCAGGAGAGAGCTGAAAAACTGTTTTTT	CASSLGQERAEKLFF
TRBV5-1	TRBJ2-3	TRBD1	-	TGCGCCAGCAGCTTGGGAGGGCAGGGGGCAACAGATACGCAGTATTTT	CASSLGGQGATDTQYF
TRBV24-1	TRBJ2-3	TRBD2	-	TGTGCCACCAGTGAAGGACTAGCGCCTAGCACAGATACGCAGTATTTT	CATSEGLAPSTDTQYF
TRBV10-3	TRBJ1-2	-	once	TGTGCCATCAGCGACGGGACTTTCAACTATGGCTACACCTTC	CAISDGTFNYGYTF
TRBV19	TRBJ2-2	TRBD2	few	TGTGCCAGTAGTTACTTGACTAGCTCCGGGGAGCTGTTTTTT	CASSYLTSSGELFF
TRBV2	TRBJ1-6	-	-	TGTGCCAGCTGTGGGGGCCCTGCACCCCTCCACTTT	CASCGGPAPLHF
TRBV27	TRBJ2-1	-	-	TGTGCCAGCAGTCCGGCTGGACTGCCTTCCTACAATGAGCAGTTCTTC	CASSPAGLPSYNEQFF
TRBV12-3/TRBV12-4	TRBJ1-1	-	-	TGTGCCAGCAGTACGTCAGGAGACACTGAAGCTTTCTTT	CASSTSGDTEAFF
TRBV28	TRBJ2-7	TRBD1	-	TGTGCCAGCAGCTCTATTGGACAGGGTTACGAGCAGTACTTC	CASSSIGQGYEQYF
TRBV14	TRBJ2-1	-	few	TGTGCCAGCAGCCGGGACTTGAGCTCCTACAATGAGCAGTTCTTC	CASSRDLSSYNEQFF